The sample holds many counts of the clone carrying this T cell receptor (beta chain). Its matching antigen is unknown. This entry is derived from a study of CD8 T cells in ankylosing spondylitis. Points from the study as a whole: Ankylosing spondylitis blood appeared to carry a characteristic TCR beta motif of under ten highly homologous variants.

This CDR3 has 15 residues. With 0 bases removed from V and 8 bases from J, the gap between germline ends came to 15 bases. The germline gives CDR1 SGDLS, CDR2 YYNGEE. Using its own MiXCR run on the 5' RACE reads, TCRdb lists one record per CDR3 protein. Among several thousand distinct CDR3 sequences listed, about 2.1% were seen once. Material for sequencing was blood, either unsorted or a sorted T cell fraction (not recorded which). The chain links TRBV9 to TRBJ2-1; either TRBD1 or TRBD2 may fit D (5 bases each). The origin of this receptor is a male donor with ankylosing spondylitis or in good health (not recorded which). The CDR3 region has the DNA TGTGCCAGCAGCGTAGCACTAGGACAATTCTATGAGCAGTTCTTC. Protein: CASSVALGQFYEQFF.